This TCR beta chain was obtained from a study of shared clonotypes between healthy human individuals. All donors qualified as healthy HIV-negative adults and had experienced no recent acute infections or vaccinations. CDR3 length equals 17 residues. V dropped 1 base and J dropped 5; count of bases not matched to a gene: 12. The V gene's germline CDR1 is SEHNR and CDR2 FQNEAQ (reference sequence). TCRdb's copy holds only in-frame clones and misses some; the assay was immunoSEQ multiplex PCR. The data show millions of clones, approximately 92% seen once. The receptor's source is a man between 18 and 35 years old in good health. Specimen: naive CD4+ T cells sorted from blood. Regarding subset: CD45RA+ positively selected. V usage is TRBV7-9 and J usage is TRBJ2-3, with TRBD1 matching over 7 bases. The CDR3 loop is CASSLEGGRRAVDTQYF. The CDR3 DNA follows: TGTGCCAGCAGCTTAGAAGGGGGCCGAAGGGCGGTAGATACGCAGTATTTT.